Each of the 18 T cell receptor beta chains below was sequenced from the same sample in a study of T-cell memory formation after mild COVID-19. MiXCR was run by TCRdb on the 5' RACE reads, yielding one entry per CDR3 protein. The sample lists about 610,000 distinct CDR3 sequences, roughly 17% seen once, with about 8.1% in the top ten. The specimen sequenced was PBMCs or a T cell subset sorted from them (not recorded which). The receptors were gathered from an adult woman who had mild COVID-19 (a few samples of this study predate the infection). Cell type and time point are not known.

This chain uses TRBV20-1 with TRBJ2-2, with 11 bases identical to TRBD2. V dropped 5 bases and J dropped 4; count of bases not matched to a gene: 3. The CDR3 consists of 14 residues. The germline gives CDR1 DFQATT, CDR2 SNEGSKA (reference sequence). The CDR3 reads CSAVAGGSTGELFF. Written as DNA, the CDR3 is TGCAGTGCTGTAGCGGGAGGGAGCACCGGGGAGCTGTTTTTT.

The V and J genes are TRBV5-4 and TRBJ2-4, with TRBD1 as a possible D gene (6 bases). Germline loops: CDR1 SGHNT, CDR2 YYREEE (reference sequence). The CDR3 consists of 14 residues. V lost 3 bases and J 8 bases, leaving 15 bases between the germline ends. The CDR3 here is CASSWRTVGDIQYF. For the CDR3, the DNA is TGTGCCAGCAGCTGGAGGACAGTCGGAGACATTCAGTACTTC.

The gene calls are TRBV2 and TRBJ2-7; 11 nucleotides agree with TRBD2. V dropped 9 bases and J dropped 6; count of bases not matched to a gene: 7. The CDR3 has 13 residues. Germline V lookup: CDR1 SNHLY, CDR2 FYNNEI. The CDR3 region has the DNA TGTGCCAGAGGGACTAGCGGAAGGGGCGAGCAGTACTTC. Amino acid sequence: CARGTSGRGEQYF. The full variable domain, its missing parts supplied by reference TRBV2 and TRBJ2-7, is EPEVTQTPSHQVTQMGQEVILRCVPISNHLYFYWYRQILGQKVEFLVSFYNNEISEKSEIFDDQFSVERPDGSNFTLKIRSTKLEDSAMYFCARGTSGRGEQYFGPGTRLTVT.

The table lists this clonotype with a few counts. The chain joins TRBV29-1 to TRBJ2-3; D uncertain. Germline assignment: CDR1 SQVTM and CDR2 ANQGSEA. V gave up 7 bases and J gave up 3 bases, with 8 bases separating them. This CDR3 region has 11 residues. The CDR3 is CSGGPTDTQYF. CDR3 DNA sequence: TGCAGCGGCGGACCGACAGATACGCAGTATTTT.

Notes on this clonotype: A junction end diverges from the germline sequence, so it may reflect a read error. The CDR3 protein is CCVEGDFYGYTF. The CDR3, as DNA: TGCTGCGTGGAGGGCGATTTTTATGGCTACACCTTC. The V call is TRBV29-1, the J call TRBJ1-2; D remains unclear. The CDR3 spans 12 residues. Germline loops: CDR1 SQVTM, CDR2 ANQGSEA. The variable domain in full, completed from reference TRBV29-1 and TRBJ1-2, reads SAVISQKPSRDICQRGTSLTIQCQVDSQVTMMFWYRQQPGQSLTLIATANQGSEATYESGFVIDKFPISRPNLTFSTLTVSNMSPEDSSIYLCCVEGDFYGYTFGSGTRLTVV.

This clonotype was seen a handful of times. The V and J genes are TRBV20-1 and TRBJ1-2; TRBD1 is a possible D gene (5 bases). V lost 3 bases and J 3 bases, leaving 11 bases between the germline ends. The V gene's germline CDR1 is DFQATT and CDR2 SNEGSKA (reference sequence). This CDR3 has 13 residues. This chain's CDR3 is CSARDIEDYGYTF. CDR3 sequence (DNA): TGCAGTGCTAGGGACATCGAGGACTATGGCTACACCTTC.

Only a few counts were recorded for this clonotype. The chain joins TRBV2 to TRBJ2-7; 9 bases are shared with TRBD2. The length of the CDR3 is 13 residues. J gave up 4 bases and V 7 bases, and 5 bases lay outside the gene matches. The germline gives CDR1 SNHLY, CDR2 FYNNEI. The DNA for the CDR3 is TGTGCCAGCAACCTTAGCGGGGGATACGAGCAGTACTTC. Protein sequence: CASNLSGGYEQYF. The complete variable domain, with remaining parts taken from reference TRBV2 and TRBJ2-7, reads EPEVTQTPSHQVTQMGQEVILRCVPISNHLYFYWYRQILGQKVEFLVSFYNNEISEKSEIFDDQFSVERPDGSNFTLKIRSTKLEDSAMYFCASNLSGGYEQYFGPGTRLTVT.

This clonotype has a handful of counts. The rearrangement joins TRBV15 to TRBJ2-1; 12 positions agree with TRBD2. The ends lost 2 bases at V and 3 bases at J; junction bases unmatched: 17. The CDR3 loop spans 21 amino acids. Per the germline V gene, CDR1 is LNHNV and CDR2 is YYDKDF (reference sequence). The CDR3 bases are TGTGCCACCAGCAGACCCCGGACTAGCGGGGCCCCCGATCCCCACTACAATGAGCAGTTCTTC. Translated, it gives CATSRPRTSGAPDPHYNEQFF.

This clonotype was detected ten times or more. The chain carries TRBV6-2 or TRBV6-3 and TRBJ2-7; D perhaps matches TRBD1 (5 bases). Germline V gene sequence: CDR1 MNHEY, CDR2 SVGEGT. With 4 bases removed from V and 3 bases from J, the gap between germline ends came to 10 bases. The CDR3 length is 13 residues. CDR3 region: CASSFTDSYEQYF. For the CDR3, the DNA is TGTGCCAGCAGTTTCACCGACAGCTACGAGCAGTACTTC.

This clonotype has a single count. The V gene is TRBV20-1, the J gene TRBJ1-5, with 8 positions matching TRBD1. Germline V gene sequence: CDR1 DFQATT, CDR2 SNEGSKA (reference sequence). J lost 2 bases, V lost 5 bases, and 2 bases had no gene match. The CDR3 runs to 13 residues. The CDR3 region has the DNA TGCAGTGCTGGGACAGGCCGCAATCAGCCCCAGCATTTT. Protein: CSAGTGRNQPQHF.

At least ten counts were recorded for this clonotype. CDR3 sequence reads: CASSRDNRALYEQYF. CDR3 in DNA: TGTGCCAGCAGCCGAGATAACAGGGCGTTGTACGAGCAGTACTTC. The gene calls are TRBV4-2 and TRBJ2-7; maybe TRBD1 (6 bases). Trimming stripped 4 bases from V and 4 bases from J, with 17 bases between. Per germline, CDR1 LGHNA and CDR2 YNFKEQ. CDR3 length: 15 residues.

In nucleotides, the CDR3 is TGTGCCAGTAAGGCACAGGGGGGATGGGGGATCGGGGAGCTGTTTTTT. Amino acids: CASKAQGGWGIGELFF. The V call is TRBV2, the J call TRBJ2-2; 8 nucleotides match TRBD1. Germline CDR1 reads SNHLY; CDR2 reads FYNNEI. V lost 9 bases, J lost 7 bases, and 16 bases stayed unmatched. The CDR3 consists of 16 residues.

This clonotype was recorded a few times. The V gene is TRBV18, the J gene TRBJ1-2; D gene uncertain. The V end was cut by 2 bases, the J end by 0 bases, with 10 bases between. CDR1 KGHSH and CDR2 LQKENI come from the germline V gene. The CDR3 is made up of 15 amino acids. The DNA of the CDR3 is TGTGCCAGCTCACCAGGCCCGAGAGCTAACTATGGCTACACCTTC. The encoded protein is CASSPGPRANYGYTF.

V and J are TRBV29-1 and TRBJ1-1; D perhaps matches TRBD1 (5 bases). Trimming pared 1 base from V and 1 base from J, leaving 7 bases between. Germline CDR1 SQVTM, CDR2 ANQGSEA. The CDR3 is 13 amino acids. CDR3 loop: CSVEGQQNTEAFF. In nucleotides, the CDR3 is TGCAGCGTTGAAGGACAGCAGAACACTGAAGCTTTCTTT.

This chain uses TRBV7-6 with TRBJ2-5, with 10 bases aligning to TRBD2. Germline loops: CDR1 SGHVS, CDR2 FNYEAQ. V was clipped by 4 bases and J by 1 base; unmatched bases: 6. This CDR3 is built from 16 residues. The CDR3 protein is CASSSKRGGPQETQYF. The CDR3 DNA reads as TGTGCCAGCAGCTCTAAGCGGGGGGGCCCCCAAGAGACCCAGTACTTC.

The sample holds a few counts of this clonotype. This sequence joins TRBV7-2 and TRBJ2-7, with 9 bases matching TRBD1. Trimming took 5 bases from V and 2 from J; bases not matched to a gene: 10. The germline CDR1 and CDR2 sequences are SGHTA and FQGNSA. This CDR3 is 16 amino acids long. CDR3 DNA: TGTGCCAGCAGCACACAGGGGGCGGTTCGAACCTACGAGCAGTACTTC. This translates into CASSTQGAVRTYEQYF.

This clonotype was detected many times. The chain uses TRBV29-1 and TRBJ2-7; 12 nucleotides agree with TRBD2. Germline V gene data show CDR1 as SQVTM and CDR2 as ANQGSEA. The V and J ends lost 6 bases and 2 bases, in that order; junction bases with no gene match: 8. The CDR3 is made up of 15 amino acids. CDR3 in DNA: TGCAGCGTCTCCGGGACTAGCGGGCCGACCTACGAGCAGTACTTC. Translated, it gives CSVSGTSGPTYEQYF.

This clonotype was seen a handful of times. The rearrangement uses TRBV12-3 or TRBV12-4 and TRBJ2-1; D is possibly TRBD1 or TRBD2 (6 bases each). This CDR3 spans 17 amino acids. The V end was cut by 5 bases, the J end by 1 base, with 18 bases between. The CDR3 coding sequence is TGTGCCAGCAGTCCGACTCGGGGGCCCTCATCCTACAATGAGCAGTTCTTC. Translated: CASSPTRGPSSYNEQFF.